This T cell receptor (beta chain) was obtained from a study of Ad26.COV2.S vaccination and SARS-CoV-2 variants. The treatment: 19 received Ad26.COV2.S at low or high dose, single or two shots; about 5 received placebo; per-sample allocation not given. Repertoires come from day 63 after the first vaccine or placebo injection. This CDR3 spans 13 amino acids. Per the germline V gene, CDR1 is ENHRY and CDR2 is SYGVKD. Trimming left V 6 bases short and J 1 base short, with 10 bases between. Clones were read by immunoSEQ multiplex PCR, and TCRdb kept only the in-frame ones, dropping some. This sample carries approximately 420,000 clones, approximately 87% of them seen once, and the ten largest clones take 3.6%.

This rearrangement joins TRBV10-3 to TRBJ2-7; no definite D call. The receptor was isolated from a person between 18 and 59 years old who received the Ad26.COV2.S COVID-19 vaccine or a placebo. The sample was peripheral blood, taken in a trial of Ad26.COV2.S vaccine versus placebo. This chain's CDR3 is CAIRQVDSYEQYF. The CDR3 coding sequence is TGTGCCATCAGACAAGTTGATTCCTACGAGCAGTACTTC.